The 27 T cell receptor beta chains below were found in one sample sequenced in a study of blood T cell repertoires in COVID-19 (dated by TCRdb to about 2020). Library prep was done by the immunoSEQ multiplex PCR assay. In TCRdb, the immuneACCESS table is reduced to in-frame sequences with V and J assigned. These tables do not hold every clone; where another copy was compared, an unresolved V gene accounts for under half, and the others remain unexplained. This sample is represented by roughly 130,000 clones; less than 90% of them were singletons. The ten largest clones take up around 12% of the sample. The sequencing input was peripheral blood. All receptors come from a woman in her twenties or thirties who had recovered from COVID-19.

CDR3 loop: CASSYSGSSGNTIYF. The CDR3 DNA reads TGTGCCAGCAGTTACTCGGGCAGCTCTGGAAACACCATATATTTT. This rearrangement joins TRBV6-5 to TRBJ1-3; no definite D call. Per the germline V gene, CDR1 is MNHEY and CDR2 is SVGAGI. The CDR3 totals 15 residues. Trimming removed 0 bases at V and 0 bases at J, with 6 bases between.

This clone was counted a single time. The gene calls are TRBV7-8 and TRBJ1-2, with 8 bases lining up with TRBD1. The trim removed 1 base at V and 8 bases at J, leaving 12 bases unmatched. The germline V gene encodes CDR1 SGHVS and CDR2 FQNEAQ. The CDR3 is made up of 16 amino acids. CDR3 in DNA: TGTGCCAGCAGCTTAGGTTTGGACAGGGTGATTGGGGGCTACACCTTC. Amino acid sequence: CASSLGLDRVIGGYTF. Full variable domain (rest looked up from reference TRBV7-8 and TRBJ1-2): GAGVSQSPRYKVAKRGQDVALRCDPISGHVSLFWYQQALGQGPEFLTYFQNEAQLDKSGLPSDRFFAERPEGSVSTLKIQRTQQEDSAVYLCASSLGLDRVIGGYTFGSGTRLTVV.

CDR3 residues: CASSPGQSTDTQYF. The CDR3 DNA sequence: TGTGCCAGCAGTCCGGGACAGAGCACAGATACGCAGTATTTT. The genes are TRBV7-2 and TRBJ2-3; TRBD1 matches 7 bases. The germline V gene encodes CDR1 SGHTA and CDR2 FQGNSA. This CDR3 is 14 amino acids long. V was clipped by 6 bases and J by 0 bases; unmatched bases: 3.

V is TRBV13 and J is TRBJ2-3; 10 nucleotides agree with TRBD2. Trimming cost V 4 bases and J 4 bases; bases outside gene matches: 11. This CDR3 spans 17 amino acids. Germline V CDR1 and CDR2: PRHDT, FYEKMQ (reference sequence). The CDR3 bases are TGTGCCAGCAGCTCCTTAGCGGGGGGCACCCAGTCAGATACGCAGTATTTT. Protein sequence: CASSSLAGGTQSDTQYF.

The chain couples TRBV12-3 or TRBV12-4 to TRBJ1-2; tentatively, D is TRBD1 (6 bases). There are 13 residues in the CDR3. V lost 5 bases and J 5 bases, leaving 12 bases between the germline ends. The CDR3 nucleotides are TGTGCCAGCAGTGTTGACAGGTTTTATGGCTACACCTTC. Its translation: CASSVDRFYGYTF.

The rearrangement links TRBV29-1 to TRBJ2-1, with D possibly TRBD2 on 7 matching bases. V lost 4 bases and J lost 8, with 18 bases in between. CDR1 SQVTM and CDR2 ANQGSEA come from the germline V gene. The CDR3 is 14 amino acids. DNA of the CDR3: TGCAGCGTTGTAGGGGGAGGGATGGTTGATGAGCAGTTCTTC. This codes for CSVVGGGMVDEQFF.

This chain joins TRBV5-1 and TRBJ2-7; 8 nucleotides match TRBD1. With V trimmed by 0 bases and J by 5 bases, 4 bases remained unmatched. Looked up from germline, CDR1 is SGHRS and CDR2 is YFSETQ. This CDR3 comprises 14 residues. CDR3 nucleotide sequence: TGCGCCAGCAGCTTGGGACAGGGGTTCAACGAGCAGTACTTC. As protein: CASSLGQGFNEQYF.

As DNA, the CDR3 is TGTGCCAGCAGCTTTCTCCGGGACAGGGATAATTCACCCCTCCACTTT. Translated: CASSFLRDRDNSPLHF. The J gene is TRBJ1-6, the V gene TRBV2; 9 bases map to TRBD1. V lost 6 bases and J lost 5; bases outside the gene matches: 8. This CDR3 region has 16 residues. Germline CDR1 and CDR2: SNHLY and FYNNEI.

This chain connects TRBV6-5 to TRBJ1-6; the D is unclear. V lost 4 bases to trimming and J lost 10 bases, with 11 bases between them. CDR1 MNHEY and CDR2 SVGAGI come from the germline V gene. This CDR3 spans 13 amino acids. The CDR3 here is CASSWEAQSPLHF. CDR3 coding DNA: TGTGCCAGCAGTTGGGAGGCACAATCACCCCTCCACTTT.

Only a few counts were recorded for this clone. In DNA form, the CDR3 reads TGTGCCAGCAGCCAACGGACAGGGGAAGCTTTCTTT. Translation gives CASSQRTGEAFF. V gene TRBV3-1 (or the pseudogene TRBV3-2) combines with J gene TRBJ1-1; the match to TRBD1 covers 8 bases. V gave up 2 bases and J gave up 8 bases; unmatched junction bases: 1. This CDR3 is built from 12 residues. CDR1 is LGHDT, CDR2 YNNKEL, per germline (reference sequence).

The chain recombines TRBV7-8 with TRBJ2-1; 13 positions agree with TRBD2. Germline loops: CDR1 SGHVS, CDR2 FQNEAQ. The V gene end was trimmed by 3 bases and the J gene end by 11 bases; junction bases not matched to a gene: 10. This CDR3 contains 16 residues. CDR3 protein: CASSLPGTSGMGKQFF. In DNA, the CDR3 is TGTGCCAGCAGCTTGCCCGGGACTAGCGGGATGGGGAAGCAGTTCTTC.

The V gene is TRBV2, the J gene TRBJ2-2; D might be TRBD2 (6 bases). CDR1 and CDR2 (germline): SNHLY, FYNNEI. This CDR3 is built from 12 residues. V was cut by 10 bases and J by 4 bases, with 10 bases left in between. CDR3 sequence (DNA): TGTGCCAAACAGCGGGCCACCGGGGAGCTGTTTTTT. Amino acid sequence: CAKQRATGELFF.

The chain links TRBV19 to TRBJ1-5; TRBD1 agrees at 7 bases. Germline-derived CDR1 and CDR2 are LNHDA and SQIVND (reference sequence). The CDR3 totals 14 residues. The junction had 7 bases not matched to a gene; V was cut back by 7 bases and J by 4 bases. The CDR3 sequence is CASNPGTENQPQHF. DNA for the CDR3: TGTGCCAGTAACCCGGGGACAGAGAATCAGCCCCAGCATTTT.

This clone has only a few counts. V usage is TRBV10-3 and J usage is TRBJ2-1, with D possibly TRBD2 on 5 matching bases. Germline V gene lookup returns CDR1 ENHRY and CDR2 SYGVKD. Trimming shortened V by 4 bases and J by 9 bases, and 7 bases separated the two germline ends. CDR3 size: 11 residues. For the CDR3, the DNA is TGTGCCATCAGTGGCGGGTCTGAGCAGTTCTTC. Its translation is CAISGGSEQFF.

The chain carries TRBV6-5 and TRBJ1-1; the D is unclear. This CDR3 comprises 13 residues. Trimming stripped 7 bases from V and 7 bases from J, with 16 bases between. In germline, CDR1 is MNHEY, CDR2 SVGAGI. DNA for the CDR3: TGTGCCAGCACCCTCGATGGGGAGAATGAAGCTTTCTTT. Encoded protein: CASTLDGENEAFF.

This clone showed up just a few times. V is TRBV3-1 (or the pseudogene TRBV3-2) and J is TRBJ2-1, with 9 nucleotides matching TRBD2. The V gene's germline CDR1 is LGHDT and CDR2 YNNKEL (reference sequence). The V and J ends lost 4 bases and 12 bases, in that order; junction bases with no gene match: 13. The CDR3 runs 15 residues. The CDR3: CASSPLSQREALQFF. The CDR3 DNA sequence: TGTGCCAGCAGCCCTCTTTCCCAGCGGGAGGCGCTGCAGTTCTTC.

V gene TRBV3-1 (or the pseudogene TRBV3-2) combines with J gene TRBJ1-1, with D possibly TRBD1 on 5 matching bases. The CDR3 has 14 residues. Germline V gene sequence: CDR1 LGHDT, CDR2 YNNKEL (reference sequence). Trimming took 4 bases from V and 0 from J, leaving 9 bases between them. CDR3: CASSLRALNTEAFF. The CDR3 DNA sequence: TGTGCCAGCAGCCTCAGGGCTCTGAACACTGAAGCTTTCTTT.

V is TRBV7-2 and J is TRBJ1-2; D perhaps matches TRBD1 (5 bases). Trimming stripped 0 bases from V and 4 bases from J, with 9 bases between. CDR3 length equals 14 residues. Germline values: CDR1 SGHTA, CDR2 FQGNSA. CDR3 DNA: TGTGCCAGCAGCTTAGCGACCGACAGCTATGGCTACACCTTC. It specifies CASSLATDSYGYTF.

V and J are TRBV2 and TRBJ2-7; 7 bases are a match to TRBD1. Losses at the gene ends were 8 bases for V and 5 bases for J; bases not matched to a gene: 6. The germline gives CDR1 SNHLY, CDR2 FYNNEI. This CDR3 is 12 amino acids long. CDR3 sequence: CASCDRDHEQYF. The CDR3, as DNA: TGTGCCAGCTGCGACAGGGACCACGAGCAGTACTTC.

Only one count was recorded for this clone. The rearrangement uses TRBV5-1 and TRBJ1-1; 9 bases map to TRBD1. Germline V CDR1 and CDR2: SGHRS, YFSETQ. Trimming at V came to 3 bases and at J to 6 bases, leaving 12 bases not matched to a gene. The CDR3 spans 16 residues. DNA of the CDR3: TGCGCCAGCAGCTACACAGGGGGCCAAGGAGGCGCTGAAGCTTTCTTT. Translation: CASSYTGGQGGAEAFF.

This clone has a handful of counts. The rearrangement links TRBV5-1 to TRBJ1-2; 10 bases line up with TRBD1. Germline V gene data show CDR1 as SGHRS and CDR2 as YFSETQ. Trimming at V came to 0 bases and at J to 4 bases, leaving 6 bases not matched to a gene. The CDR3 has 16 amino acids. CDR3 nucleotide sequence: TGCGCCAGCAGCTTGGGTCGGGACAGGGGATCCTATGGCTACACCTTC. Protein: CASSLGRDRGSYGYTF. Drawing the rest from reference TRBV5-1 and TRBJ1-2, the complete variable domain is KAGVTQTPRYLIKTRGQQVTLSCSPISGHRSVSWYQQTPGQGLQFLFEYFSETQRNKGNFPGRFSGRQFSNSRSEMNVSTLELGDSALYLCASSLGRDRGSYGYTFGSGTRLTVV.

The chain couples TRBV5-8 to TRBJ2-5, with 10 positions matching TRBD2. The CDR3 runs 15 residues. The germline gives CDR1 SGHTS, CDR2 YDEGEE. Trimming cost V 2 bases and J 2 bases; bases outside gene matches: 3. The CDR3 nucleotides are TGTGCCAGCAGCTTAAGCGGGGGGGGACAAGAGACCCAGTACTTC. It encodes CASSLSGGGQETQYF. The whole variable domain, remainder taken from reference TRBV5-8 and TRBJ2-5, is EAGVTQSPTHLIKTRGQQATLRCSPISGHTSVYWYQQALGLGLQFLLWYDEGEERNRGNFPPRFSGRQFPNYSSELNVNALELEDSALYLCASSLSGGGQETQYFGPGTRLLVL.

V and J are TRBV5-4 and TRBJ1-4; TRBD1 aligns across 10 bases. The CDR3 sequence is 15 residues long. Germline V gene data show CDR1 as SGHNT and CDR2 as YYREEE (reference sequence). V trimming: 4 bases; J trimming: 8 bases; junction bases outside the gene matches: 8. In nucleotides, the CDR3 is TGTGCCAGCAGCAACCGGGACAGGGGTGGGGAAAAACTGTTTTTT. It codes for CASSNRDRGGEKLFF. Full variable domain (missing parts from reference TRBV5-4 and TRBJ1-4): ETGVTQSPTHLIKTRGQQVTLRCSSQSGHNTVSWYQQALGQGPQFIFQYYREEENGRGNFPPRFSGLQFPNYSSELNVNALELDDSALYLCASSNRDRGGEKLFFGSGTQLSVL.

This clone has a handful of counts. The chain employs TRBV7-9 and TRBJ1-3; D is unclear. Germline values: CDR1 SEHNR, CDR2 FQNEAQ (reference sequence). V was pared by 6 bases and J by 4 bases, with 16 bases between. The CDR3 has 15 residues. CDR3 amino acids: CASSRGVGEGNTIYF. The CDR3 DNA follows: TGTGCCAGCAGTCGAGGAGTCGGGGAGGGAAACACCATATATTTT. The whole variable domain, remainder taken from reference TRBV7-9 and TRBJ1-3, is DTGVSQNPRHKITKRGQNVTFRCDPISEHNRLYWYRQTLGQGPEFLTYFQNEAQLEKSRLLSDRFSAERPKGSFSTLEIQRTEQGDSAMYLCASSRGVGEGNTIYFGEGSWLTVV.

The chain joins TRBV5-5 to TRBJ2-7, with a tentative D call TRBD1 (6 bases). V was clipped by 4 bases and J by 2 bases, with 10 bases between them. This CDR3 region has 13 residues. Germline V gene lookup returns CDR1 SGHKS and CDR2 YYEKEE (reference sequence). The CDR3 protein is CASSIGQTYEQYF. The CDR3 nucleotides read TGTGCCAGCAGCATTGGACAGACCTACGAGCAGTACTTC.

The CDR3 is CASNLGTLNSPLHF. CDR3 bases: TGTGCCAGCAACCTAGGGACACTTAATTCACCCCTCCACTTT. The chain carries TRBV5-8 and TRBJ1-6; possible D gene TRBD1, 6 bases. The CDR3 sequence is 14 residues long. The V gene's germline CDR1 is SGHTS and CDR2 YDEGEE. Trimming cost V 6 bases and J 6 bases, with 13 bases left between them.

The rearrangement joins TRBV7-5 to TRBJ2-7; the table's D gene call, TRBD1, was not cross checked with the DNA. TRBV7-5 is marked as a pseudogene. The CDR3 loop spans 15 amino acids. CDR3 region: CARSLGRDRIGEQYF. The CDR3, as DNA: TGTGCCAGAAGCTTAGGGCGGGACAGGATTGGCGAGCAGTACTTC.